The rows below give T cell receptor beta chains drawn from one sample of a study of cytomegalovirus exposure and HLA in healthy donors. Libraries were prepared by immunoSEQ multiplex PCR; TCRdb keeps only in-frame clonotypes and omits some of them. This table has fewer than 150,000 clones, roughly 75% appearing once. Sequenced material: PBMCs. The receptors originated from a man younger than 45 in good health. CDR3s include the opening cysteine and the closing phenylalanine or tryptophan. The order of the fields is D gene, V gene, J gene, clone size, CDR3 DNA, CDR3 protein. A D gene is named only where the DNA matches it firmly. Clone size is not always given. Where it is, it says once, few, many or a class for expanded clones.

D: TRBD2
V: TRBV6-5
J: TRBJ2-7
size: NA
DNA: TGTGCCAGCAGGCCGGGACTAGCGGGACCTCGCGAGCAGTACTTC
CDR3: CASRPGLAGPREQYF

D: TRBD2
V: TRBV9
J: TRBJ2-1
size: NA
DNA: TGTGCCAGCAGCGTAGAAATGACTAGCGGGAGCCGTGGGACGCTCGACAATGAGCAGTTCTTC
CDR3: CASSVEMTSGSRGTLDNEQFF

D: TRBD1
V: TRBV18
J: TRBJ1-6
size: NA
DNA: TGTGCCAGCTCACTCTCCGGGACAGGGAATTCACCCCTCCACTTT
CDR3: CASSLSGTGNSPLHF

D: NA
V: TRBV6-1
J: TRBJ1-4
size: few
DNA: TGTGCCAGCAGTTCCAGAGCGGAGTCAAGGAAACTGTTTTTT
CDR3: CASSSRAESRKLFF

D: NA
V: TRBV18
J: TRBJ1-1
size: once
DNA: TGTGCCAGCTCACCCCCCCAGGGAGGAACTGAAGCTTTCTTT
CDR3: CASSPPQGGTEAFF

D: NA
V: TRBV5-4
J: TRBJ1-1
size: NA
DNA: TGTGCCTGGGGAGGGGGACCTTCTTACACTGAAGCTTTCTTT
CDR3: CAWGGGPSYTEAFF

D: TRBD1
V: TRBV5-1
J: TRBJ1-1
size: NA
DNA: TGCGCCAGCCGCCTTGGTCCGGACAGGGCTTACACTGAAGCTTTCTTT
CDR3: CASRLGPDRAYTEAFF

D: NA
V: TRBV7-2
J: TRBJ1-2
size: NA
DNA: TGTGCCAGCAGCTTAGTTGGAGGTCTTACTATGGGCTACACCTTC
CDR3: CASSLVGGLTMGYTF

D: TRBD1
V: TRBV7-9
J: TRBJ1-1
size: NA
DNA: TGTTCCAGCAGCTTAGACCCCGGGACAGGGGTCGACACTGAAGCTTTCTTT
CDR3: CSSSLDPGTGVDTEAFF

D: NA
V: TRBV19
J: TRBJ2-7
size: few
DNA: TGTGCCAGTAGCCTTTTAGACAGTCCGTCCTACGAGCAGTACTTC
CDR3: CASSLLDSPSYEQYF

D: TRBD1
V: TRBV28
J: TRBJ2-5
size: NA
DNA: TGTGCCAGCAGTCCCATTTGGGACAGGGGTGAGACCCAGTACTTC
CDR3: CASSPIWDRGETQYF

D: NA
V: TRBV7-9
J: TRBJ2-3
size: NA
DNA: TGTGCCAGCAGCCCCAATCGGGATACGCAGTATTTT
CDR3: CASSPNRDTQYF

D: NA
V: TRBV19
J: TRBJ1-2
size: NA
DNA: TGTGCCAGTACCCCAGTCGACAGCCAAAGGGGCTACACCTTC
CDR3: CASTPVDSQRGYTF

D: NA
V: TRBV5-1
J: TRBJ2-4
size: NA
DNA: TGCGCCAGCAGCAGACGACAGGTCGGGGACATTCAGTACTTC
CDR3: CASSRRQVGDIQYF

D: NA
V: TRBV5-1
J: TRBJ2-7
size: NA
DNA: TGCGCCAGCAGCCCGGAGGGGTGGGAGAGTCCCTCCTACGAGCAGTACTTC
CDR3: CASSPEGWESPSYEQYF

D: NA
V: TRBV6-1
J: TRBJ2-5
size: NA
DNA: TGTGCCAGCAGACGCCCGGCAGGGGAGACCCAGTACTTC
CDR3: CASRRPAGETQYF

D: TRBD2
V: TRBV30
J: TRBJ2-1
size: once
DNA: TGTGCCTGGAGTGTAGGGCTAGCGGACTACAATGAGCAGTTCTTC
CDR3: CAWSVGLADYNEQFF

D: NA
V: TRBV6-5
J: TRBJ1-6
size: NA
DNA: TGTGCAAGCAAGGGGCAGGGAAATAATTCACCCCTCCACTTT
CDR3: CASKGQGNNSPLHF

D: NA
V: TRBV7-9
J: TRBJ1-1
size: NA
DNA: TGTGCCAGCAGATACACAGGTGAAGCTTTCTTT
CDR3: CASRYTGEAFF

D: TRBD1
V: TRBV7-9
J: TRBJ2-7
size: NA
DNA: TGTGCCAGCAGCTCGGTATGGGACAGCCTAGAGGAGCAGTACTTC
CDR3: CASSSVWDSLEEQYF

D: NA
V: TRBV6-5
J: TRBJ2-1
size: NA
DNA: TGTGCCAGCAGTTATTTAGCGGAGGAAAATGAGCAGTTCTTC
CDR3: CASSYLAEENEQFF

D: NA
V: TRBV30
J: TRBJ2-7
size: once
DNA: TGTGCCTGGGGAGGGGTAGGGAGGCAGGTCCACGAGCAGTACTTC
CDR3: CAWGGVGRQVHEQYF

D: TRBD1
V: TRBV7-9
J: TRBJ1-5
size: NA
DNA: TGTGCCAGCAGCTTATTGAGTAGCAGGGGGGGCAATCAGCCCCAGCATTTT
CDR3: CASSLLSSRGGNQPQHF

D: NA
V: TRBV28
J: TRBJ2-7
size: NA
DNA: TGTGCCAGCAGTGAACACAGGGTCCCCTACGAGCAGTACTTC
CDR3: CASSEHRVPYEQYF

D: NA
V: TRBV21-1
J: TRBJ1-5
size: NA
DNA: TGTGCCAGCAGCGTGGAGACTAAGCCACAGCATTTT
CDR3: CASSVETKPQHF

D: TRBD1
V: TRBV5-5
J: TRBJ1-1
size: NA
DNA: TGTGCCAGCAGCTCACGGACAGGGAACACTGAAGCTTTCTTT
CDR3: CASSSRTGNTEAFF

D: TRBD2
V: TRBV30
J: TRBJ2-5
size: NA
DNA: TGTGCCTGGATACCAAGACTAGCGGGAAGGGAGACCCAGTACTTC
CDR3: CAWIPRLAGRETQYF

D: NA
V: TRBV6-5
J: TRBJ1-4
size: NA
DNA: TGTGCCAGCAGTTATTCAGGGTTGGCTAATGAAAAACTGTTTTTT
CDR3: CASSYSGLANEKLFF

D: NA
V: TRBV28
J: TRBJ2-4
size: NA
DNA: TGTGCCAGCAGTTCCGGAGGGGTTAACATTCAGTACTTC
CDR3: CASSSGGVNIQYF

D: NA
V: TRBV29-1
J: TRBJ2-2
size: NA
DNA: TGCAGCGTTGAACAGGGATCTAGTGCCGGGGAGCTGTTTTTT
CDR3: CSVEQGSSAGELFF

D: TRBD1
V: TRBV11-1
J: TRBJ2-4
size: few
DNA: TGTGCCAGCAGCCCCCCGCGTGCAGGGGGTAACATTCAGTACTTC
CDR3: CASSPPRAGGNIQYF

D: NA
V: TRBV4-1
J: TRBJ1-2
size: NA
DNA: TGCGCCAGCAGCCAAGACAGCTATGGCTACACCTTC
CDR3: CASSQDSYGYTF